This T cell receptor (beta chain) was obtained from a study of beta chain features in type 1 diabetes (dated by TCRdb to 2017 to 2018). Context from the whole study: Mean age, gender distribution, total cell number and subset yield did not differ between patients and healthy donors. A total of some 100,000,000 sorted cells were examined across all samples, and a strong correlation was observed between cell number per subset and RNA yield. Whereas all 28 donors provided naive and central memory subsets, regulatory and stem cell-like memory subsets were isolated from just 8 patients and roughly eight healthy donors. In the study, TCRB repertoires of sorted circulating CD4+ T cell subsets from recently diagnosed type 1 diabetes patients were compared with those of matched healthy donors.

The entire amount of isolated RNA was reverse transcribed using the High Capacity cDNA Reverse Transcription Kit, so the sequenced TCRB transcripts were expressed ones. Deep immunoSEQ sequencing was performed on naive, central memory and regulatory T cell samples, with an average of roughly 3.5 million total reads per sample. Sorted cells were lysed in RLT buffer and RNA was extracted with DNase-treated RNeasy Micro or Mini kits, depending on cell number. To prevent cross-contamination, every cell subset was processed on its own, while patient and healthy donor samples were processed together. Using the immunoSEQ multiplex PCR, TCRB sequences were amplified from cDNA into 87-bp fragments spanning the CDR3 region. Amplicons were sequenced on the Illumina HiSeq platform. In the original analysis: Synthetic template baselines were used to correct PCR bias computationally, reads within Hamming distance 2 were collapsed together, and singletons that could not be merged were discarded. By aligning reads against IMGT, V, D and J genes, CDR3 length, and insertions or deletions at six rearrangement sites were assigned. Within each subset, clonotype counts were normalized to the number of sorted cells before true diversity and Gini coefficients were calculated with the tcR R package. Repertoire sharing was quantified using the overlap coefficient calculated on TCRB nucleotide sequences. Held by TCRdb, this immuneACCESS table contains in-frame sequences only and omits some clones. Under half of the omission traces to an unresolved V gene where checked; the cause of the rest is unknown. V, J and clone size are taken as reported in that table, and D and trimming were inferred from the DNA itself. In all, the sample holds some 220,000 clones, and about a tenth of those were seen once. The ten most abundant clones make up 1% to 1.5% of the sample.

What the research found in general, with its limitations: Type 1 diabetes patients showed a moderate but significant shortening of TCRB CDR3 length in all four CD4+ subsets. HLA sub-analyses involved small numbers of individuals, so any influence of HLA type on TCRB rearrangement remained unresolved. At VDJ recombination sites, type 1 diabetes patients had fewer insertions and more deleted nucleotides, which implies abnormalities in thymic rearrangement. Naive, central memory and regulatory TCRB repertoires appeared to be more alike among patients than among healthy donors. Sequencing cDNA rather than genomic DNA could over-represent highly expressing activated cells, although activation and CD3 levels did not differ between groups. Shorter templates might have been favored by PCR, but patient and control samples were amplified and corrected together, so both groups would have been affected equally by any skew.

Note on this clone: The antigen it recognizes is unknown. Base qualities are not provided; no much larger clone lies one nucleotide away.

A single peripheral blood draw of 90 to 150 mL on average was collected from each donor into heparinised tubes. A BD FACSAria II and a panel including CD45RO, CCR7, CD25, CD127, CD95 and CD27 were used to sort naive, central memory, regulatory and stem cell-like memory CD4+ T cells. All sorted populations exceeded 95% purity. PBMCs were separated immediately by Lymphoprep density gradient centrifugation and were stained directly, without being cultured. So that batch effects would be minimized, each experiment stained and sorted samples in pairs, pairing one healthy donor with one patient. The material sequenced was central memory CD4+ T cells from blood. The receptor was isolated from a man aged 18-30 years in good health.

The CDR3 protein sequence reads: CASSLSRSGADTQYF. The DNA is as follows: TGCGCCAGCAGCTTGTCGCGCAGTGGGGCAGATACGCAGTATTTT. The chain was built from TRBV5-1 and TRBJ2-3, with the D gene uncertain. V is clipped by 1 base and J by 4 bases, and the sequence between their germline boundaries is 13 bases long. The CDR3 goes from the cysteine to the phenylalanine over 15 residues. Only the CDR3 DNA stays, 45 bases, in frame from base 1. CDR1 and CDR2, looked up from the germline V gene, are SGHRS and YFSETQ.